These 6 T cell receptor beta chains were sequenced from one sample in a study of T cells after yellow fever vaccination. TCRdb re-called the 5' RACE reads through MiXCR, storing one row per CDR3 protein. Among 450,000 to 550,000 distinct CDR3 sequences listed, roughly a fifth were seen once. This specimen consisted of PBMCs, obtained around 3 weeks after the first yellow fever vaccination. These receptors came from a man aged 18 to 30 who received the YFV17D yellow fever vaccine.

This clonotype was recorded a few times. The chain has TRBV4-1 and TRBJ2-2; unclear D gene. Deletions cut 1 base from V and 3 bases from J, with 6 bases between. Per germline, CDR1 MGHRA and CDR2 YSYEKL. This CDR3 region has 14 residues. CDR3 sequence: CASSQVGYTGELFF. The CDR3, as DNA: TGCGCCAGCAGCCAAGTTGGGTACACCGGGGAGCTGTTTTTT.

This clonotype was seen a handful of times. The V gene is TRBV7-3, the J gene TRBJ2-3; 11 nucleotides align to TRBD2. Germline V gene data show CDR1 as SGHTA and CDR2 as FQGTGA. J was trimmed by 10 bases and V by 5 bases; bases with no gene match: 11. The CDR3 runs 15 residues. CDR3 amino acids: CASSPLAGAARAQYF. CDR3 nucleotides: TGTGCCAGCAGCCCACTAGCGGGGGCCGCGCGGGCGCAGTATTTT.

The CDR3 sequence: CASSQDFLIANTGELFF. The CDR3 bases are TGTGCCAGCAGCCAAGATTTCCTAATTGCGAACACCGGGGAGCTGTTTTTT. The V and J genes are TRBV3-1 and TRBJ2-2; D unclear. Trimming cost V 0 bases and J 0 bases, with 11 bases left between them. Germline CDR1 LGHDT, CDR2 YNNKEL (reference sequence). The CDR3 runs to 17 residues.

This clonotype was counted only a few times. The chain uses TRBV6-2 or TRBV6-3 and TRBJ2-6; D remains unclear. The CDR3 has 15 amino acids. Germline loops: CDR1 MNHEY, CDR2 SVGEGT. Trimming cost V 2 bases and J 2 bases, with 7 bases left between them. The CDR3 here is CASSYAVTGANVLTF. The CDR3 DNA sequence: TGTGCCAGCAGTTACGCGGTCACTGGGGCCAACGTCCTGACTTTC.

Many counts were recorded for this clonotype. The genes are TRBV10-1 and TRBJ2-3; 9 positions agree with TRBD1. V lost 7 bases, J lost 5 bases, and 7 bases stayed unmatched. CDR1 and CDR2 (germline): WNHNN, SYGVQD (reference sequence). The CDR3 is 14 residues long. CDR3 protein: CASKYRGRLDTQYF. The CDR3 bases are TGCGCCAGCAAGTACAGGGGGCGCTTAGATACGCAGTATTTT.

The DNA for the CDR3 is TGTGCCAGCAGTTACTCGAGCGGGGGGGCCTACGAGCAGTACTTC. It yields the protein CASSYSSGGAYEQYF. The chain combines TRBV6-5 with TRBJ2-7; 10 bases map to TRBD2. CDR1 is MNHEY and CDR2 is SVGAGI in the germline V gene. J was trimmed by 2 bases and V by 0 bases; bases with no gene match: 1. The CDR3 length is 15 residues.